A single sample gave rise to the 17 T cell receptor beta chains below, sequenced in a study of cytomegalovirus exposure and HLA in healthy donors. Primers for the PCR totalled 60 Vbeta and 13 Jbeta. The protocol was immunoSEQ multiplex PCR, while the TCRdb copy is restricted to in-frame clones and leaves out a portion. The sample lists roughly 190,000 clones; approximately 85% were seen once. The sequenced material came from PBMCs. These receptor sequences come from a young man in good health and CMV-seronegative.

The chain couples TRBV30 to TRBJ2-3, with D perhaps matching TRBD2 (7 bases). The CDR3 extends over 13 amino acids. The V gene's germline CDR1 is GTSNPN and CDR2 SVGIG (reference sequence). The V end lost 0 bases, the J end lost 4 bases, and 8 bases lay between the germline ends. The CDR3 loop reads CAWSVGGADTQYF. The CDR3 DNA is TGTGCCTGGAGTGTAGGGGGGGCAGATACGCAGTATTTT.

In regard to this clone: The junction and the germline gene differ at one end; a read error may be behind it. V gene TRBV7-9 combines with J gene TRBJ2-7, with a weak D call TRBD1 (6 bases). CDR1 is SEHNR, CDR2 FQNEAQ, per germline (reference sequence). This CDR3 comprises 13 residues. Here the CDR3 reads CSSSLVRGYEQYF. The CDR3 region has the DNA TGTTCCAGCAGCTTAGTCAGGGGCTACGAGCAGTACTTC.

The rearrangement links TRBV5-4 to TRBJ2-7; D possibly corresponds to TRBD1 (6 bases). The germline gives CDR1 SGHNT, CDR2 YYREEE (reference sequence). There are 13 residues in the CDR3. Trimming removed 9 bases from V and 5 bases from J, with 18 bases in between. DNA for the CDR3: TGTGCCACTAAGACAGGTACTAAGGACGAGCAGTACTTC. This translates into CATKTGTKDEQYF. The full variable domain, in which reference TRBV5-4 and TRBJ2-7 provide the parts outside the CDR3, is ETGVTQSPTHLIKTRGQQVTLRCSSQSGHNTVSWYQQALGQGPQFIFQYYREEENGRGNFPPRFSGLQFPNYSSELNVNALELDDSALYLCATKTGTKDEQYFGPGTRLTVT.

The CDR3 region is CASSPPEYYNEQFF. CDR3 in DNA: TGTGCCAGCAGCCCCCCGGAGTACTACAATGAGCAGTTCTTC. This sequence joins TRBV4-2 and TRBJ2-1; no clear D. V was trimmed by 4 bases and J by 3 bases, leaving 10 bases between them. The CDR3 totals 14 residues. CDR1 LGHNA and CDR2 YNFKEQ come from the germline V gene.

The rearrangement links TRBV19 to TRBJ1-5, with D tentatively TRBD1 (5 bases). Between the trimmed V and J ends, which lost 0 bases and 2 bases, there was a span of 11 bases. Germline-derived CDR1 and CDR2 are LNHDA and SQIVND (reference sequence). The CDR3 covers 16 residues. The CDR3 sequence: CASSIDDSGGNQPQHF. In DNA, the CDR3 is TGTGCCAGTAGTATAGATGATTCGGGGGGCAATCAGCCCCAGCATTTT. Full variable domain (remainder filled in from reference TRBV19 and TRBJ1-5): DGGITQSPKYLFRKEGQNVTLSCEQNLNHDAMYWYRQDPGQGLRLIYYSQIVNDFQKGDIAEGYSVSREKKESFPLTVTSAQKNPTAFYLCASSIDDSGGNQPQHFGDGTRLSIL.

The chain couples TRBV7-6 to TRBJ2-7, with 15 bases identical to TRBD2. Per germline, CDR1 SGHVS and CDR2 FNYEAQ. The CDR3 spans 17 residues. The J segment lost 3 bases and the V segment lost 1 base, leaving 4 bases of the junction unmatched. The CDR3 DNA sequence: TGTGCCAGCAGCTTAGGGGCGGGACTAGCGGGAGGCTACGAGCAGTACTTC. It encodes CASSLGAGLAGGYEQYF.

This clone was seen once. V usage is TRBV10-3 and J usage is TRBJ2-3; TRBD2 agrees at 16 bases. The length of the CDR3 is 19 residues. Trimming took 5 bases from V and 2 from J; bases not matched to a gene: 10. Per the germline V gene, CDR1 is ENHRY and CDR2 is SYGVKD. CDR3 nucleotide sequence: TGTGCCATCAGTCTTGCCGGGACTAGCGGGAGGGCCCCCACAGATACGCAGTATTTT. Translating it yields CAISLAGTSGRAPTDTQYF.

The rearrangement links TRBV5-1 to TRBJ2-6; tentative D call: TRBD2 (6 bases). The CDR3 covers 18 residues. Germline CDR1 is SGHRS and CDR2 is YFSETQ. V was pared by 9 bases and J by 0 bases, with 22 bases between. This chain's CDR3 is CANKRTTPPNSGANVLTF. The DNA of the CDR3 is TGCGCCAACAAAAGGACTACACCCCCCAACTCTGGGGCCAACGTCCTGACTTTC.

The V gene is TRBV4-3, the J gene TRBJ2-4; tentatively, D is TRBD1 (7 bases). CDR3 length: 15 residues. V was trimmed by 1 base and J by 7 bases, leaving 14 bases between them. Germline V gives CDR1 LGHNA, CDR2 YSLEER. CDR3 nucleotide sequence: TGCGCCAGCAGCCAAGCGGGGGCAGGGGGGAACATTCAGTACTTC. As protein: CASSQAGAGGNIQYF.

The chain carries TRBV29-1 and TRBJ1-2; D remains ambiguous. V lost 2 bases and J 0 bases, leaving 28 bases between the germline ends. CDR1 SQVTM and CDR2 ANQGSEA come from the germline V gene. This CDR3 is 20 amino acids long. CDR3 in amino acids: CSVERRLVSTERRPNYGYTF. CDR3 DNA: TGCAGCGTTGAACGAAGGTTGGTGTCTACCGAGCGTCGGCCTAACTATGGCTACACCTTC.

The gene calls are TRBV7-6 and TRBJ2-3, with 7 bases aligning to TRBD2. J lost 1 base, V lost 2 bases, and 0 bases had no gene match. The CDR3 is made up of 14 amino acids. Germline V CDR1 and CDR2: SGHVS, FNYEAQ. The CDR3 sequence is CASSLTSGTDTQYF. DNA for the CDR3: TGTGCCAGCAGCTTAACTAGCGGCACAGATACGCAGTATTTT.

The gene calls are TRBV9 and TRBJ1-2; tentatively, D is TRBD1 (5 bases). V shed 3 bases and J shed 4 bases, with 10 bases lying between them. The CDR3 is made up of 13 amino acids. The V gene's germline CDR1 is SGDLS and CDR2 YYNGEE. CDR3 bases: TGTGCCAGCAGCGGGCGGGGGTCCTATGGCTACACCTTC. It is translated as CASSGRGSYGYTF.

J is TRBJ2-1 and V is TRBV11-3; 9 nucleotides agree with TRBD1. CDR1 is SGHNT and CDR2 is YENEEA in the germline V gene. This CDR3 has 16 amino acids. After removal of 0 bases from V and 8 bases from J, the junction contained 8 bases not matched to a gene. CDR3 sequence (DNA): TGTGCCAGCAGCTTAGACGGGGGACAGGGTTTGGATGAGCAGTTCTTC. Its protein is CASSLDGGQGLDEQFF.

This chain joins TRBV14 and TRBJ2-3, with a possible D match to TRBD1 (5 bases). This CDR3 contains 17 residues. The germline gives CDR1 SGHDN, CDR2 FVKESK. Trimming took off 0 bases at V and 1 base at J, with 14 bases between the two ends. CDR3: CASSQEYAGLGTDTQYF. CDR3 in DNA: TGTGCCAGCAGCCAAGAATATGCAGGGTTAGGCACAGATACGCAGTATTTT.

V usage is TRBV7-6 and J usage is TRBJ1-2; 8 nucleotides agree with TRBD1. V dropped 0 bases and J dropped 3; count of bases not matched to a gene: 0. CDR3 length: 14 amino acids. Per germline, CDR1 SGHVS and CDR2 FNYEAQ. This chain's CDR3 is CASSLATGDYGYTF. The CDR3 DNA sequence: TGTGCCAGCAGCTTAGCGACAGGGGACTATGGCTACACCTTC.

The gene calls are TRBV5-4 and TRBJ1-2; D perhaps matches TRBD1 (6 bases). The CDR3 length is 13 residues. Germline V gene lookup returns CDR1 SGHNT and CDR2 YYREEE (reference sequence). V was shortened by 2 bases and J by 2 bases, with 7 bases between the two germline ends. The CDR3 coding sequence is TGTGCCAGCAGCTTTACAGGGAACTATGGCTACACCTTC. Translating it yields CASSFTGNYGYTF.

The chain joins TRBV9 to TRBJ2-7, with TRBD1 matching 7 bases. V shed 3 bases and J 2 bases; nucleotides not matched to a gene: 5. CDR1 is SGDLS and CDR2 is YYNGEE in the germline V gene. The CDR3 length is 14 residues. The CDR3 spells CASSAQGDPYEQYF. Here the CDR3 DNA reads TGTGCCAGCAGCGCTCAGGGGGACCCCTACGAGCAGTACTTC.